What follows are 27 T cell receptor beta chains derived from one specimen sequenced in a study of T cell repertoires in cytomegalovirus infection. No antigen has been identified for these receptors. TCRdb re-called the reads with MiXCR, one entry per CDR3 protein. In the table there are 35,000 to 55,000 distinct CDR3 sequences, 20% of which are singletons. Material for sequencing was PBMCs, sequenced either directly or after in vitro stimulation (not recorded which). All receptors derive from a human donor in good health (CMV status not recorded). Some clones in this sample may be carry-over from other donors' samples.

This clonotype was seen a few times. CDR3 region: CASSYERRAAGETQYF. CDR3 nucleotides: TGTGCCAGCAGTTACGAGAGGAGGGCCGCGGGAGAGACCCAGTACTTC. V and J are TRBV6-6 and TRBJ2-5; D is perhaps TRBD2 (6 bases). Germline loops: CDR1 MNHNY, CDR2 SVGAGI (reference sequence). This CDR3 comprises 16 residues. V lost 2 bases, J lost 4 bases, and 17 bases lay in between.

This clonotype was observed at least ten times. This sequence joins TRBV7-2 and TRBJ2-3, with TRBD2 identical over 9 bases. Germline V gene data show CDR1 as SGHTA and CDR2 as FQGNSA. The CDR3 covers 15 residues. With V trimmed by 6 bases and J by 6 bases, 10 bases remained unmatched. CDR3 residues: CASRYRSGGLDTQYF. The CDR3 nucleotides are TGTGCCAGCAGGTATCGTAGCGGGGGCCTCGATACGCAGTATTTT.

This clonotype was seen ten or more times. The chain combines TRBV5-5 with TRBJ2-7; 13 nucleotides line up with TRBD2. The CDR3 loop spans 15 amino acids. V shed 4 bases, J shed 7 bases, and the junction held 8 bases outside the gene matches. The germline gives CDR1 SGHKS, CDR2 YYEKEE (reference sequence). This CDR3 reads CASSRGTSGIDEQYF. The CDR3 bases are TGTGCCAGCAGCCGGGGGACTAGCGGGATCGATGAGCAGTACTTC.

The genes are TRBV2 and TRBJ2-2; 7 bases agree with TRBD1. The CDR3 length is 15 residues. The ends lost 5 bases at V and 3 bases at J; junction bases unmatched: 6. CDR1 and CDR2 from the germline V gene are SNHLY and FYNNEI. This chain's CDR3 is CASSLDRADTGELFF. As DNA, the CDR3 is TGTGCCAGCAGTCTTGACAGGGCTGACACCGGGGAGCTGTTTTTT.

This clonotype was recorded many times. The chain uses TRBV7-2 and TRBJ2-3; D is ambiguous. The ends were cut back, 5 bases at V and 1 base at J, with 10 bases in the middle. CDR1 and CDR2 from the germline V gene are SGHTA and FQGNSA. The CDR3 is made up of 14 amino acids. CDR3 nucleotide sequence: TGTGCCAGCAGCCCCATTGGTGGCACAGATACGCAGTATTTT. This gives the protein CASSPIGGTDTQYF.

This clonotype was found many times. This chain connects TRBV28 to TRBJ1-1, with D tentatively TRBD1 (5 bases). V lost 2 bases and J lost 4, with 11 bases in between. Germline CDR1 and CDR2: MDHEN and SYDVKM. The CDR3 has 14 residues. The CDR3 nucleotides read TGTGCCAGCAGTTTAATCAGGGAGGGCACTGAAGCTTTCTTT. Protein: CASSLIREGTEAFF.

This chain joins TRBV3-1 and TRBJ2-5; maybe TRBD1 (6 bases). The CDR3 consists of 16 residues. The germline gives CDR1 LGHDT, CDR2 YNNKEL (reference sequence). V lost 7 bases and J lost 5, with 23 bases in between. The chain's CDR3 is CASTLNLQFQGETQYF. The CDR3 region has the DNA TGTGCCAGCACTCTTAATCTCCAATTTCAGGGGGAGACCCAGTACTTC.

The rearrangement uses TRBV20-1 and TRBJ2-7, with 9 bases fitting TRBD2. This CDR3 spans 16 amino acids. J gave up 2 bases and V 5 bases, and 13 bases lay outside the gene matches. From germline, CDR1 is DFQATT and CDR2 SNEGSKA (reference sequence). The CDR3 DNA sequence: TGCAGTGCTTCTCGCAGTCTAGCGGGACTTCCCTACGAGCAGTACTTC. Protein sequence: CSASRSLAGLPYEQYF.

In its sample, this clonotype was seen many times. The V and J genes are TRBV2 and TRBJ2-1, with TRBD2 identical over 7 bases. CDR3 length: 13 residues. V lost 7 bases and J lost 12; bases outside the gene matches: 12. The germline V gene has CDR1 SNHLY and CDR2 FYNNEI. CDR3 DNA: TGTGCCAGCACTGGGGACTACACAAAAGGGCAGTTCTTC. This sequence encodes CASTGDYTKGQFF.

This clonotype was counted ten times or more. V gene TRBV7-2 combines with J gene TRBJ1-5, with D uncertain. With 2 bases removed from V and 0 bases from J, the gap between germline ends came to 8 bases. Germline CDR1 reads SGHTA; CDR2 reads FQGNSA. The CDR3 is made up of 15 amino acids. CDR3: CASSLISSSNQPQHF. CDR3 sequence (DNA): TGTGCCAGCAGCTTAATCAGTAGTAGCAATCAGCCCCAGCATTTT.

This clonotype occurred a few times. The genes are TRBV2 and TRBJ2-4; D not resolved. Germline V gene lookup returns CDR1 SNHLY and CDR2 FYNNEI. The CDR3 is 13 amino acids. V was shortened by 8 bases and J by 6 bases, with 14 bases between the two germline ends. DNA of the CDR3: TGTGCCAGCGCACAAGCACAGACAAACATTCAGTACTTC. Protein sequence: CASAQAQTNIQYF.

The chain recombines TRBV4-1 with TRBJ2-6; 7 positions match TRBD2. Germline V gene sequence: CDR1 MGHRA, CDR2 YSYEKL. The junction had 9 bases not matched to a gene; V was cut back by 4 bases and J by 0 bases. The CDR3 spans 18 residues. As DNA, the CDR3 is TGCGCCAGCAGCCCCCACCGAGCGGGGTCCTCTGGGGCCAACGTCCTGACTTTC. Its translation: CASSPHRAGSSGANVLTF.

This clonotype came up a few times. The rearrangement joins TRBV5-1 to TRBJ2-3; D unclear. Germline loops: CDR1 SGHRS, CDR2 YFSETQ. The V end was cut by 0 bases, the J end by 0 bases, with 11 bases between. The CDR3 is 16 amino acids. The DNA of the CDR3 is TGCGCCAGCAGCTTGGGGGTAGGTTGGAGCACAGATACGCAGTATTTT. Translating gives CASSLGVGWSTDTQYF.

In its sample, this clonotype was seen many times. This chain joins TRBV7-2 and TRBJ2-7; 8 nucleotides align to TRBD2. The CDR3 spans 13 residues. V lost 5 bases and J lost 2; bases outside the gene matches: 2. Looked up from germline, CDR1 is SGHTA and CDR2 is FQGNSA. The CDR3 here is CASSRGGPYEQYF. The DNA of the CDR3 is TGTGCCAGCAGCCGGGGGGGGCCCTACGAGCAGTACTTC.

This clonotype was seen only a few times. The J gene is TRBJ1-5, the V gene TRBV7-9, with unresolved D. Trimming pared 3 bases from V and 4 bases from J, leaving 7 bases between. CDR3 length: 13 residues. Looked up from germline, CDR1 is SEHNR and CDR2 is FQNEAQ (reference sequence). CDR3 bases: TGTGCCAGCAGCTTGGAGGTAAATCAGCCCCAGCATTTT. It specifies CASSLEVNQPQHF.

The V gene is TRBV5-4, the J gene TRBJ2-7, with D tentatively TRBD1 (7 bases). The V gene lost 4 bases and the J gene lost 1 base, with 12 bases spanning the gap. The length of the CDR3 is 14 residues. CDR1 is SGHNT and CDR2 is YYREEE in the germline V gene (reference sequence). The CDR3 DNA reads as TGTGCCAGCAGCCCGGAGGGACAGTCCTACGAGCAGTACTTC. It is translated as CASSPEGQSYEQYF.

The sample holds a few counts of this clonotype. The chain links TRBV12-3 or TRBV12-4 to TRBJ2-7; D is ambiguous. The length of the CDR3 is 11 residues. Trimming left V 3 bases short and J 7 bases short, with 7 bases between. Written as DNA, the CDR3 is TGTGCCAGCAGTTTGGGTGGGGAGCAGTACTTC. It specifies CASSLGGEQYF.

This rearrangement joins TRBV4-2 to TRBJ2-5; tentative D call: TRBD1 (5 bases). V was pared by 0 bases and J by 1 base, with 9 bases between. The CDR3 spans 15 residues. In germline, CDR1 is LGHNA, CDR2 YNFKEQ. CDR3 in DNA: TGTGCCAGCAGCCAAGAAGTGGACATCCAAGAGACCCAGTACTTC. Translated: CASSQEVDIQETQYF.

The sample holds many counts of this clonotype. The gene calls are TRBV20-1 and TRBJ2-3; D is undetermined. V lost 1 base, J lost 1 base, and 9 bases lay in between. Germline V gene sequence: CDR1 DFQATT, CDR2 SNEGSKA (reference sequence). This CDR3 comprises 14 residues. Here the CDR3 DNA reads TGCAGTGCTAGAGTTGACCTAGGCACAGATACGCAGTATTTT. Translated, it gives CSARVDLGTDTQYF.

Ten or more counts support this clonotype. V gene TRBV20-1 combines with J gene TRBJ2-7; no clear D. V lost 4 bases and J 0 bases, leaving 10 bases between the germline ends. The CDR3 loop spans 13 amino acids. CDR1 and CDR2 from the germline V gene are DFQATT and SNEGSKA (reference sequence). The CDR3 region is CSANAVYSYEQYF. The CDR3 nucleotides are TGCAGTGCTAACGCGGTCTACTCCTACGAGCAGTACTTC.

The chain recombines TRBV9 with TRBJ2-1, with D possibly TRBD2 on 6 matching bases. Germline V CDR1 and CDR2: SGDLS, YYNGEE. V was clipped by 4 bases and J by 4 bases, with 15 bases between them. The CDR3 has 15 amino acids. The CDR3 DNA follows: TGTGCCAGCAGCTTGACGGGACTTTTTTACAATGAGCAGTTCTTC. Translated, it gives CASSLTGLFYNEQFF. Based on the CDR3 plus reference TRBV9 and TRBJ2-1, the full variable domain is DSGVTQTPKHLITATGQRVTLRCSPRSGDLSVYWYQQSLDQGLQFLIQYYNGEERAKGNILERFSAQQFPDLHSELNLSSLELGDSALYFCASSLTGLFYNEQFFGPGTRLTVL.

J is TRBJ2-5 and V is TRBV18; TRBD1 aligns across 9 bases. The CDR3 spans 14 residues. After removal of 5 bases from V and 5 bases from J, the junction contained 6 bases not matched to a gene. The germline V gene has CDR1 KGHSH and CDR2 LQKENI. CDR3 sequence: CASSYTGQGETQYF. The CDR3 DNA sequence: TGTGCCAGCTCATATACCGGACAGGGGGAGACCCAGTACTTC.

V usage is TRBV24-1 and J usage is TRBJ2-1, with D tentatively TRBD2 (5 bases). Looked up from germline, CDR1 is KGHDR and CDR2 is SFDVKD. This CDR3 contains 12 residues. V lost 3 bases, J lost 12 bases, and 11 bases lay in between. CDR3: CATSDEVGVQFF. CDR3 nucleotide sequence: TGTGCCACCAGTGATGAGGTGGGAGTGCAGTTCTTC.

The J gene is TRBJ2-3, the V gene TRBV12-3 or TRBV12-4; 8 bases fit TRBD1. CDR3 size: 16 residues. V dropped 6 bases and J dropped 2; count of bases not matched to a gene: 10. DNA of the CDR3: TGTGCCAGCAGACGAAGACAGGGGACTTCCACAGATACGCAGTATTTT. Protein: CASRRRQGTSTDTQYF.

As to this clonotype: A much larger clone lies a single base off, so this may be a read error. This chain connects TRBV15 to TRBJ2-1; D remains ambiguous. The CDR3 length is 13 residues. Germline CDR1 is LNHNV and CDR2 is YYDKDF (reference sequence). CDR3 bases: TGTGCCACCAGCAGAGATGGCTCGAGTAAGCAGTTATTC. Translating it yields CATSRDGSSKQLF.

CDR3 in amino acids: CASSLAGGGYNEQFF. The CDR3 coding sequence is TGTGCCAGCAGCTTGGCTGGCGGAGGATACAATGAGCAGTTCTTC. The chain joins TRBV5-6 to TRBJ2-1; tentative D call: TRBD2 (5 bases). The CDR3 contains 15 residues. V was clipped by 0 bases and J by 4 bases, with 11 bases between them. Germline-derived CDR1 and CDR2 are SGHDT and YYEEEE.

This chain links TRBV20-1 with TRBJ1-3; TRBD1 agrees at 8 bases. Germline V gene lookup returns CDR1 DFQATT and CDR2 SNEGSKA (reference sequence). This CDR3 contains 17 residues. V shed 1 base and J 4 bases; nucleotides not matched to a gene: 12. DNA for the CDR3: TGCAGTGCTAGAGCTCCAGGGGGCGTACAGGGAGGAAACACCATATATTTT. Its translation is CSARAPGGVQGGNTIYF.